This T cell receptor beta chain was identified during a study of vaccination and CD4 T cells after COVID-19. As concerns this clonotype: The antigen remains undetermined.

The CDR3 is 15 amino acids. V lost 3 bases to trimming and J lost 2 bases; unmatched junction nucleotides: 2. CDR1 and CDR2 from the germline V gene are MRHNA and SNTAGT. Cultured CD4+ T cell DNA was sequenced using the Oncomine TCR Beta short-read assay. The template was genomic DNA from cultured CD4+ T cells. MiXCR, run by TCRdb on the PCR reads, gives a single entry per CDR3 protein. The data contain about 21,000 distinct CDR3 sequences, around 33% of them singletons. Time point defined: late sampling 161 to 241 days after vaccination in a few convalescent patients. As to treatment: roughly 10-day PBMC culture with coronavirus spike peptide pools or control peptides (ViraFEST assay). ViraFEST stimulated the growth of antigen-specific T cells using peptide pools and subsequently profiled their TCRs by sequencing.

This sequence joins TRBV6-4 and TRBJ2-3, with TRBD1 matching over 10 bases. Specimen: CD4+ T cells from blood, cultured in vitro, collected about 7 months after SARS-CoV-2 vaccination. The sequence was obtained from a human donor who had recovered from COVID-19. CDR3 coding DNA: TGTGCCAGCAGTGATGGGACAGGGGACACAGATACGCAGTATTTT. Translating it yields CASSDGTGDTDTQYF.